The 25 T cell receptor beta chains listed next were all sequenced from one sample in a study of cytomegalovirus exposure and HLA in healthy donors. The PCR ran on 60 Vbeta and 13 Jbeta primers. Measured with immunoSEQ multiplex PCR; TCRdb has only the in-frame clones, and not every one. This sample carries some 200,000 clones, roughly 78% of them seen once, and the ten largest clones take roughly 1.4%. Sequencing was done on a sample of PBMCs. Every receptor here comes from a girl between 5 and 17 years old in good health and CMV-seropositive.

V and J are TRBV7-2 and TRBJ2-1; 10 bases are a match to TRBD1. V shed 8 bases, J shed 3 bases, and the junction held 10 bases outside the gene matches. Germline CDR1 SGHTA, CDR2 FQGNSA. This CDR3 has 16 amino acids. CDR3 DNA: TGTGCCAGCCAGGGACTGGGACAGGGGATCTACAATGAGCAGTTCTTC. Amino acid sequence: CASQGLGQGIYNEQFF.

The chain links TRBV6-6 to TRBJ1-5, with a tentative D call TRBD1 (6 bases). V dropped 5 bases and J dropped 3 bases, with 17 bases sitting between them. The CDR3 extends over 16 amino acids. The germline V gene has CDR1 MNHNY and CDR2 SVGAGI (reference sequence). In nucleotides, the CDR3 is TGTGCCAGCAGTACAACAGGGTCCCTCCACAATCAGCCCCAGCATTTT. Translating gives CASSTTGSLHNQPQHF.

V and J are TRBV4-3 and TRBJ2-3; TRBD1 matches at 12 bases. Germline CDR1 and CDR2: LGHNA and YSLEER. The CDR3 contains 19 residues. The V segment lost 8 bases and the J segment 2 bases; nucleotides outside the gene matches: 17. The CDR3 DNA is TGCGCCAGCTCTTGCCCGGGACAGGGGGCGGTGAGGGCCACAGATACGCAGTATTTT. This translates into CASSCPGQGAVRATDTQYF.

The chain joins TRBV7-2 to TRBJ1-1, with a possible D match to TRBD1 (6 bases). CDR1 and CDR2 from the germline V gene are SGHTA and FQGNSA. Between the trimmed V and J ends, which lost 3 bases and 3 bases, there was a span of 8 bases. The CDR3 totals 13 residues. The CDR3 sequence: CASSLDSDTEAFF. Here the CDR3 DNA reads TGTGCCAGCAGCTTGGACAGCGACACTGAAGCTTTCTTT.

The chain joins TRBV2 to TRBJ1-3; a weak D match, TRBD1 (5 bases). The CDR3 extends over 13 amino acids. Trimming took off 6 bases at V and 2 bases at J, with 8 bases between the two ends. CDR1 and CDR2 (germline): SNHLY, FYNNEI. In nucleotides, the CDR3 is TGTGCCAGCAGGGAGGGGACTGGAAACACCATATATTTT. The encoded protein is CASREGTGNTIYF.

V and J are TRBV7-9 and TRBJ2-2; D perhaps matches TRBD2 (5 bases). V was trimmed by 5 bases and J by 6 bases, leaving 13 bases between them. This CDR3 spans 14 amino acids. Looked up from germline, CDR1 is SEHNR and CDR2 is FQNEAQ (reference sequence). The CDR3 loop reads CASSQTSTPGELFF. The CDR3 DNA reads TGTGCCAGCAGCCAAACTAGTACCCCCGGGGAGCTGTTTTTT.

The chain combines TRBV27 with TRBJ2-5; TRBD1 might be the D (6 bases). CDR3 size: 13 residues. V was clipped by 6 bases and J by 3 bases, with 11 bases between them. Germline CDR1 MNHEY, CDR2 SMNVEV (reference sequence). CDR3 amino acids: CASREAGEETQYF. The CDR3 DNA sequence: TGTGCCAGCAGAGAGGCAGGGGAAGAGACCCAGTACTTC.

This clone has just one count. The CDR3 DNA sequence: TGTGCCTGGAGGCTCCAGTGGGGGGACTATGAGCAGTTCTTC. Translating gives CAWRLQWGDYEQFF. The chain uses TRBV30 and TRBJ2-1; a weak D match, TRBD2 (6 bases). Looked up from germline, CDR1 is GTSNPN and CDR2 is SVGIG (reference sequence). The CDR3 is 14 amino acids. The V end lost 3 bases, the J end lost 8 bases, and 17 bases lay between the germline ends.

This chain joins TRBV15 and TRBJ1-5; perhaps TRBD1 as D (5 bases). CDR3 length equals 15 residues. V lost 0 bases and J lost 2, with 8 bases in between. The germline V gene has CDR1 LNHNV and CDR2 YYDKDF (reference sequence). The CDR3 nucleotides are TGTGCCACCAGCAGAGAAGGGGTGCGCAATCAGCCCCAGCATTTT. It specifies CATSREGVRNQPQHF.

The J gene is TRBJ1-4, the V gene TRBV5-1; TRBD1 is a possible D gene (6 bases). The germline V gene has CDR1 SGHRS and CDR2 YFSETQ. The CDR3 length is 15 residues. Trimming shortened V by 7 bases and J by 5 bases, and 18 bases separated the two germline ends. The CDR3 DNA follows: TGCGCCAGCGCCAAAAGGGACACTCAAAATGAAAAACTGTTTTTT. This gives the protein CASAKRDTQNEKLFF.

V and J are TRBV14 and TRBJ2-1, with 8 bases matching TRBD2. The germline V gene encodes CDR1 SGHDN and CDR2 FVKESK. The CDR3 spans 15 residues. V lost 3 bases to trimming and J lost 6 bases; unmatched junction nucleotides: 7. The CDR3, as DNA: TGTGCCAGCAGCCAGCAAGGACTAGCAAGCAATGAGCAGTTCTTC. Translating gives CASSQQGLASNEQFF.

V and J are TRBV7-2 and TRBJ2-7; 8 positions agree with TRBD1. V lost 5 bases and J lost 3; bases outside the gene matches: 6. Germline values: CDR1 SGHTA, CDR2 FQGNSA. The CDR3 loop spans 14 amino acids. CDR3 nucleotide sequence: TGTGCCAGCAGCATGCACAGGGGGGTCTACGAGCAGTACTTC. It is translated as CASSMHRGVYEQYF.

The V and J genes are TRBV5-1 and TRBJ1-6; 9 nucleotides align to TRBD1. The CDR3 contains 16 residues. The trim removed 2 bases at V and 5 bases at J, leaving 5 bases unmatched. Germline CDR1 is SGHRS and CDR2 is YFSETQ. Here the CDR3 reads CASSLGQGKNNSPLHF. The CDR3 DNA reads TGCGCCAGCAGCTTAGGACAGGGGAAAAATAATTCACCCCTCCACTTT.

This chain links TRBV7-6 with TRBJ1-1; the D gene is possibly TRBD1 (6 bases). Germline loops: CDR1 SGHVS, CDR2 FNYEAQ. Deletions cut 1 base from V and 5 bases from J, with 8 bases between. The CDR3 contains 13 residues. The CDR3 loop is CASSLDRETEAFF. The CDR3 DNA sequence: TGTGCCAGCAGCTTAGACAGGGAAACTGAAGCTTTCTTT.

The CDR3 DNA reads TGCGCCAGCAGCTTGGAGTTCGGGGGAGTCGACGAAAAACTGTTTTTT. Translated, it gives CASSLEFGGVDEKLFF. The chain carries TRBV5-1 and TRBJ1-4; weak D call: TRBD1 (5 bases). V dropped 0 bases and J dropped 8 bases, with 17 bases sitting between them. There are 16 residues in the CDR3. Germline CDR1 SGHRS, CDR2 YFSETQ.

Concerning this clone: One end of the junction does not line up with germline, which may come from a read error. This sequence joins TRBV7-2 and TRBJ1-1; D is undetermined. CDR1 is SGHTA and CDR2 is FQGNSA in the germline V gene. The CDR3 is 13 amino acids. CDR3 loop: CASSSPGRPVEIF. In nucleotides, the CDR3 is TGTGCCAGCAGCTCCCCCGGCAGGCCAGTCGAGATCTTT. Full variable domain (remainder filled in from reference TRBV7-2 and TRBJ1-1): GAGVSQSPSNKVTEKGKDVELRCDPISGHTALYWYRQSLGQGLEFLIYFQGNSAPDKSGLPSDRFSAERTGGSVSTLTIQRTQQEDSAVYLCASSSPGRPVEIFGQGTRLTVV.

In the case of this clone: Distinct nucleotide sequences in the sample also encode this CDR3. The chain recombines TRBV4-1 with TRBJ2-7; 10 positions agree with TRBD1. Germline assignment: CDR1 MGHRA and CDR2 YSYEKL. The V gene end was trimmed by 4 bases and the J gene end by 2 bases; junction bases not matched to a gene: 5. This CDR3 is 15 amino acids long. In DNA form, the CDR3 reads TGCGCCAGCAGCCTCCCGGGACAGGGGACCTACGAGCAGTACTTC. Translated: CASSLPGQGTYEQYF.

This chain connects TRBV28 to TRBJ1-1; TRBD1 aligns across 10 bases. This CDR3 region has 16 residues. Germline loops: CDR1 MDHEN, CDR2 SYDVKM. The V and J ends lost 7 bases and 6 bases, in that order; junction bases with no gene match: 14. This chain's CDR3 is CASTGTGVFLQPEAFF. In DNA form, the CDR3 reads TGTGCCAGCACGGGGACAGGGGTATTCCTTCAGCCTGAAGCTTTCTTT.

The V call is TRBV13, the J call TRBJ1-6, with D unresolved. Germline lookup yields CDR1 PRHDT and CDR2 FYEKMQ (reference sequence). The CDR3 length is 18 residues. Trimming stripped 3 bases from V and 0 bases from J, with 15 bases between. The CDR3 bases are TGTGCCAGCAGCTTCATTCCGGGGATAAGCTCCTATAATTCACCCCTCCACTTT. It encodes CASSFIPGISSYNSPLHF.

This chain uses TRBV29-1 with TRBJ2-6; 8 nucleotides line up with TRBD1. CDR3 length: 16 amino acids. The V gene's germline CDR1 is SQVTM and CDR2 ANQGSEA. With 2 bases clipped from V and 0 bases from J, the junction kept 3 bases outside the gene matches. In nucleotides, the CDR3 is TGCAGCGTTGAATTGGGACAGGTCTCTGGGGCCAACGTCCTGACTTTC. Encoded protein: CSVELGQVSGANVLTF.

The genes are TRBV19 and TRBJ2-7, with D perhaps matching TRBD2 (5 bases). CDR3 length: 14 residues. Germline V gene lookup returns CDR1 LNHDA and CDR2 SQIVND (reference sequence). V was clipped by 6 bases and J by 4 bases, with 16 bases between them. The CDR3 protein is CASSSGRGLYEQYF. In DNA, the CDR3 is TGTGCCAGTAGCTCGGGGAGAGGGCTGTACGAGCAGTACTTC.

The gene calls are TRBV4-1 and TRBJ1-6; tentative D call: TRBD1 (5 bases). From germline, CDR1 is MGHRA and CDR2 YSYEKL. With 3 bases removed from V and 10 bases from J, the gap between germline ends came to 16 bases. The CDR3 is 15 residues long. The CDR3 sequence: CASSQEPGGRSPLHF. In DNA form, the CDR3 reads TGCGCCAGCAGCCAGGAGCCGGGGGGTAGGTCACCCCTCCACTTT.

DNA for the CDR3: TGTGCCAGCAGCCTCACCGCTGGGCTCAACTATGGCTACACCTTC. It encodes CASSLTAGLNYGYTF. The gene calls are TRBV13 and TRBJ1-2; D remains unclear. V gave up 5 bases and J gave up 2 bases, with 15 bases separating them. CDR3 size: 15 residues. The germline V gene encodes CDR1 PRHDT and CDR2 FYEKMQ (reference sequence).

This chain connects TRBV12-5 to TRBJ2-1, with D maybe TRBD1 (6 bases). Germline V gives CDR1 LGHNT, CDR2 FRNRAP. The length of the CDR3 is 15 residues. V lost 7 bases and J lost 4, with 17 bases in between. The CDR3 bases are TGTGCTAGTGCCCCCCGGGACACCGGATACAATGAGCAGTTCTTC. Translating it yields CASAPRDTGYNEQFF.

This sequence joins TRBV9 and TRBJ1-2; tentatively, D is TRBD1 (5 bases). The CDR3 extends over 15 amino acids. The germline V and J ends were trimmed by 4 bases and 5 bases, with 18 bases remaining between them. The germline gives CDR1 SGDLS, CDR2 YYNGEE. CDR3 in DNA: TGTGCCAGCAGCACCGGGACTTCGGTTATTTATGGCTACACCTTC. This translates into CASSTGTSVIYGYTF.